This is a list of T cell receptor beta chains from one sample in a study of blood T cell repertoires in COVID-19. The assay was immunoSEQ multiplex PCR, and TCRdb's table has in-frame clones only and misses some. The sample has 95,000 or so clones; around 80% are singletons. The sample was peripheral blood. These receptors were collected from a human donor in a cohort sampled during active COVID-19. Each CDR3 is given with its conserved first and last residue. Fields, in order: D gene, V gene, CDR3 length, clone size, J gene, CDR3 protein, CDR3 DNA. A D gene is named only where the DNA matches it firmly. The listing skips clone size in some rows; elsewhere it reads once, few, many or a size class.

-	TRBV7-9	14	few	TRBJ1-2	CASSLGDMIYGYTF	TGTGCCAGCAGCTTGGGGGACATGATATATGGCTACACCTTC
TRBD2	TRBV7-9	15	-	TRBJ2-1	CASSLVAGGYNEQFF	TGTGCCAGCAGCTTAGTAGCGGGAGGGTACAATGAGCAGTTCTTC
TRBD1	TRBV27	14	-	TRBJ1-1	CASRRDRVDTEAFF	TGTGCCAGCAGAAGGGACAGGGTGGACACTGAAGCTTTCTTT
TRBD1	TRBV29-1	12	-	TRBJ1-2	CSGTKGAYGYTF	TGCAGCGGGACCAAGGGGGCCTATGGCTACACCTTC
-	TRBV27	16	-	TRBJ1-6	CASSLYEGVRNSPLHF	TGTGCCAGCAGTTTATATGAGGGCGTTAGGAATTCACCCCTCCACTTT
-	TRBV29-1	12	once	TRBJ1-2	CSGRWGPYGYTF	TGCAGCGGGAGGTGGGGGCCCTATGGCTACACCTTC
-	TRBV7-9	17	once	TRBJ1-5	CASSLVRDSVGNQPQHF	TGTGCCAGCAGCTTAGTCCGGGACTCTGTGGGCAATCAGCCCCAGCATTTT
-	TRBV21-1	15	-	TRBJ2-4	CASSKGSQGQNIQYF	TGTGCCAGCAGCAAAGGGTCACAGGGACAAAACATTCAGTACTTC
TRBD1	TRBV27	13	-	TRBJ2-7	CASSRDRGYEQYF	TGTGCCAGCAGCCGGGACAGGGGGTACGAGCAGTACTTC
TRBD1	TRBV6-1	17	-	TRBJ1-1	CASSEAFQGGVGTEAFF	TGTGCCAGCAGTGAAGCTTTTCAAGGGGGCGTCGGCACTGAAGCTTTCTTT
TRBD2	TRBV4-2	14	few	TRBJ2-7	CASSQGGLDYEQYF	TGTGCCAGCAGCCAAGGGGGACTAGACTACGAGCAGTACTTC
-	TRBV3-1/TRBV3-2	14	few	TRBJ1-5	CASSQGLNNQPQHF	TGTGCCAGCAGCCAGGGGCTCAACAATCAGCCCCAGCATTTT
-	TRBV18	15	-	TRBJ1-1	CASSPRQGENTEAFF	TGTGCCAGCTCACCACGACAAGGCGAAAACACTGAAGCTTTCTTT
-	TRBV5-4	16	-	TRBJ2-7	CASSLYVLGSSGEQYF	TGTGCCAGCAGCTTGTACGTGCTGGGGTCTTCAGGGGAGCAGTACTTC
-	TRBV7-3	15	-	TRBJ1-3	CASSLTGTIGNTIYF	TGTGCCAGCAGCTTAACGGGGACTATCGGAAACACCATATATTTT
-	TRBV19	15	-	TRBJ1-1	CASSPRGDTNTEAFF	TGTGCCAGTAGTCCCCGGGGGGACACGAACACTGAAGCTTTCTTT
TRBD1	TRBV9	17	-	TRBJ1-4	CASSEVGTGATNEKLFF	TGTGCCAGCAGCGAAGTCGGGACAGGGGCAACTAATGAAAAACTGTTTTTT
-	TRBV4-1	15	once	TRBJ1-6	CASSQEASGDSPLHF	TGCGCCAGCAGCCAAGAGGCATCGGGAGATTCACCCCTCCACTTT
TRBD1	TRBV13	13	-	TRBJ2-3	CASKQGATDTQYF	TGTGCCAGCAAACAGGGGGCTACAGATACGCAGTATTTT
-	TRBV15	17	few	TRBJ2-5	CATSRDAVLLIQETQYF	TGTGCCACCAGCAGAGATGCGGTATTACTGATTCAAGAGACCCAGTACTTC
-	TRBV9	14	-	TRBJ1-1	CATREGGRGTEAFF	TGTGCCACCCGGGAGGGGGGCCGAGGCACTGAAGCTTTCTTT
-	TRBV28	14	-	TRBJ1-1	CASSWAGQNTEAFF	TGTGCCAGCTCGTGGGCCGGCCAGAACACTGAAGCTTTCTTT
TRBD2	TRBV28	16	-	TRBJ2-7	CASSSGLAGVFYEQYF	TGTGCCAGCAGTTCTGGACTAGCGGGAGTCTTCTACGAGCAGTACTTC
TRBD2	TRBV5-6	16	-	TRBJ2-7	CASSLKVASGSYEQYF	TGTGCCAGCAGCTTGAAGGTGGCTAGCGGCTCCTACGAGCAGTACTTC
-	TRBV9	16	-	TRBJ2-4	CASSVGGQRGQWIQYF	TGTGCCAGCAGCGTAGGCGGACAGCGAGGCCAGTGGATTCAGTACTTC
TRBD2	TRBV25-1	14	-	TRBJ2-7	CASSDGGRANEQYF	TGTGCCAGCAGTGATGGCGGGAGGGCCAACGAGCAGTACTTC
TRBD2	TRBV13	15	-	TRBJ2-4	CASSLEGLAGNIQYF	TGTGCCAGCAGCTTAGAAGGGCTAGCGGGGAACATTCAGTACTTC
TRBD2	TRBV28	15	few	TRBJ2-7	CASSLYASGNYEQYF	TGTGCCAGCAGTTTATACGCTAGCGGGAACTACGAGCAGTACTTC
-	TRBV3-1/TRBV3-2	13	-	TRBJ2-3	CASSQVPGDTQYF	TGTGCCAGCAGCCAAGTGCCCGGGGATACGCAGTATTTT
TRBD1	TRBV19	16	-	TRBJ1-6	CASSIAGTGANSPLHF	TGTGCCAGTAGTATAGCCGGGACAGGCGCAAATTCACCCCTCCACTTT
-	TRBV6-2/TRBV6-3	16	few	TRBJ2-1	CASSYSGTSSYNEQFF	TGTGCCAGCAGTTACTCTGGGACAAGCTCCTACAATGAGCAGTTCTTC
TRBD2	TRBV19	15	-	TRBJ2-7	CASSVFSGATYEQYF	TGTGCCAGTAGTGTTTTTAGCGGGGCCACCTACGAGCAGTACTTC
-	TRBV4-3	16	once	TRBJ1-3	CASSQDLADSGNTIYF	TGCGCCAGCAGCCAAGATCTGGCAGACTCTGGAAACACCATATATTTT
TRBD2	TRBV10-3	14	-	TRBJ2-1	CAIQTSGGNNEQFF	TGTGCCATCCAAACTAGCGGGGGGAACAATGAGCAGTTCTTC
TRBD1	TRBV29-1	14	-	TRBJ1-1	CSVELQGRWTEAFF	TGCAGCGTTGAACTACAGGGGAGATGGACTGAAGCTTTCTTT
-	TRBV9	14	-	TRBJ1-6	CASSGQRKNSPLHF	TGTGCCAGCAGCGGACAGCGTAAAAATTCACCCCTCCACTTT
-	TRBV9	14	-	TRBJ1-2	CASSAFGPGYGYTF	TGTGCCAGCAGCGCTTTTGGCCCGGGCTATGGCTACACCTTC
-	TRBV7-8	12	-	TRBJ1-2	CASSLRGYGYTF	TGTGCCAGCAGCTTACGGGGTTATGGCTACACCTTC
-	TRBV4-1	15	-	TRBJ2-7	CASSQGQGISYEQYF	TGCGCCAGCAGCCAAGGTCAGGGGATCTCCTACGAGCAGTACTTC
-	TRBV4-1	15	-	TRBJ1-5	CASSQDRGGGVPQHF	TGCGCCAGCAGCCAAGATCGTGGGGGGGGTGTGCCCCAGCATTTT
-	TRBV2	14	-	TRBJ1-1	CASTRQDMNTEAFF	TGTGCCAGCACCAGACAGGACATGAACACTGAAGCTTTCTTT
-	TRBV20-1	11	-	TRBJ2-1	CSASTQYEQFF	TGCAGTGCTAGTACCCAGTATGAGCAGTTCTTC
-	TRBV3-1/TRBV3-2	12	once	TRBJ2-1	CASSAGWNEQFF	TGTGCCAGCAGCGCCGGGTGGAATGAGCAGTTCTTC
TRBD1	TRBV19	12	-	TRBJ1-2	CASGQGVYGYTF	TGTGCCAGTGGACAGGGAGTCTATGGCTACACCTTC
-	TRBV7-6	15	once	TRBJ2-1	CASSLVGSSYNEQFF	TGTGCCAGCAGCTTAGTGGGCAGCTCCTACAATGAGCAGTTCTTC